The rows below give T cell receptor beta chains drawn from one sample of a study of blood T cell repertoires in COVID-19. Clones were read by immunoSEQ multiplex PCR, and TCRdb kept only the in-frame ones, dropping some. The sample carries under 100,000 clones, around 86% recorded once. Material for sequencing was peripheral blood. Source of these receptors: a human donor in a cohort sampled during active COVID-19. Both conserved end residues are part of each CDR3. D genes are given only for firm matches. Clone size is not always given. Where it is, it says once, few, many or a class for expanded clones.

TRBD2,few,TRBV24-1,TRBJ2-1,TGTGCCACCAGTGATCGAAAGTACGGGAGGCGGGTCTCCTACAATGAGCAGTTCTTC,CATSDRKYGRRVSYNEQFF
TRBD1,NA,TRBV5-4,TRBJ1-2,TGTGCCAGCAGCTTGGGGTTAGGGACAGAATTTGGGGGCTACACCTTC,CASSLGLGTEFGGYTF
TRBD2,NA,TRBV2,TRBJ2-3,TGTGCCAGCGACCGGGACTACTTCCCCACAGATACGCAGTATTTT,CASDRDYFPTDTQYF
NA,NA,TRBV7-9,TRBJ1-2,TGTGCCAGCAGCTTGATGTCCCCGACTCTCTATGGCTACACCTTC,CASSLMSPTLYGYTF
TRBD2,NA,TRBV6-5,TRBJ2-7,TGTGCCAGCGTTTCGGGACTAGCGGGAACCTACGAGCAGTACTTC,CASVSGLAGTYEQYF
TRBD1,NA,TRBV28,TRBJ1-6,TGTGCCAGCAGGCTTACAGGGGACCCTTATAATTCACCCCTCCACTTT,CASRLTGDPYNSPLHF
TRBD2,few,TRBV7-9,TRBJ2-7,TGTGCCTCAGAGCGGGAGGCGTACGAGCAGTACTTC,CASEREAYEQYF
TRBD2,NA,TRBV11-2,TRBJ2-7,TGTGCCAGCAGGGGGGGGGTCTACGAGCAGTACTTC,CASRGGVYEQYF
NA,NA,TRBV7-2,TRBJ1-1,TGTGCCAGCAGACAACGGGGGGGGCGTATGAACACTGAAGCTTTCTTT,CASRQRGGRMNTEAFF
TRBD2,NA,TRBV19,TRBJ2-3,TGTGCCAGTACTAAACGGGGACTACCTAGCACAGATACGCAGTATTTT,CASTKRGLPSTDTQYF
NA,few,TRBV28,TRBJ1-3,TGTGCCAGCAGTTTATGGGGCCCAGGATCCTCTGGAAACACCATATATTTT,CASSLWGPGSSGNTIYF
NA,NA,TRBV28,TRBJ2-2,TGTGCCACCGTTCACCGGACCGGGGAGCTGTTTTTT,CATVHRTGELFF
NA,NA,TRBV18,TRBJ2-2,TGTGCCAGCTCACCACGGGGGCAGGGCTTTACGAACACCGGGGAGCTGTTTTTT,CASSPRGQGFTNTGELFF
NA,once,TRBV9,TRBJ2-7,TGTGCCAGCAGCGTAGCTCTGGGGGCGAGGGAGCAGTACTTC,CASSVALGAREQYF
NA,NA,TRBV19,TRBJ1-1,TGTGCCAGTAGTATCGGGGGGAACACTGAAGCTTTCTTT,CASSIGGNTEAFF
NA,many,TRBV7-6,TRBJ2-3,TGTGCCAGCAGCTCCGTACCGGGAGATACGCAGTATTTT,CASSSVPGDTQYF
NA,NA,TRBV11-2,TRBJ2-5,TGTGCCAGCAGCTGGCGGCGCCAAGAGACCCAGTACTTC,CASSWRRQETQYF
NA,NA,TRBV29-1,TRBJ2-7,TGCAGCGTTGAGTCGGGGAGCTACGAGCAGTACTTC,CSVESGSYEQYF
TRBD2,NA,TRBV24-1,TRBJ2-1,TGTGCCACCAGGGCTCCCGGGACTAGCGGTTCTAAGGAGCAGTTCTTC,CATRAPGTSGSKEQFF
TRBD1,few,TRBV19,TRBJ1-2,TGTGCCAGTAGTTTTGGGGACAGGGGCTATGGCTACACCTTC,CASSFGDRGYGYTF
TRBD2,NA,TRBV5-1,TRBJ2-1,TGCGCCAGCAGGTACGGGACTAGCGGGAGGAGGAATGAGCAGTTCTTC,CASRYGTSGRRNEQFF
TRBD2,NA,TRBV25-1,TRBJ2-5,TGTGCCAGCAGTGAAGGCGGTAGCGGGAGGGCTAAGACCCAGTACTTC,CASSEGGSGRAKTQYF
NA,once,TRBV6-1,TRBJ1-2,TGTGCCAGCAGTGAAGCGTGGGGGGACTATGGCTACACCTTC,CASSEAWGDYGYTF
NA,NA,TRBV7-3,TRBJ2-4,TGTGCCAACAAGTTTGGACAGAGCTTCAAAAACATTCAGTACTTC,CANKFGQSFKNIQYF
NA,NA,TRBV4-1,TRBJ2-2,TGCGCCAGCACTCGAGCGCCGGGCACCGGGGAGCTGTTTTTT,CASTRAPGTGELFF
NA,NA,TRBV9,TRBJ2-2,TGTGCCAGCAGCGTTGGTCTAAAAAGGGAGCTGTTTTTT,CASSVGLKRELFF
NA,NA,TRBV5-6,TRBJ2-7,TGTGCCAGCAGCTTGGGGCACGAGCAGTACTTC,CASSLGHEQYF
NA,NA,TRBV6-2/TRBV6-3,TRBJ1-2,TGTGCCAGCAGCCTTCGGGGGGGATCGCGTGGCTACACCTTC,CASSLRGGSRGYTF
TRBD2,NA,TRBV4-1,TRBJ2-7,TGCGCCAGCAGCCAGGGACCGGGACTAGTAGTTCCCCACGAGCAGTACTTC,CASSQGPGLVVPHEQYF
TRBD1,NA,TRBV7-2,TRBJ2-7,TGTGCCAGCAGCCCATGGACAGGGAAGTCCTACGAGCAGTACTTC,CASSPWTGKSYEQYF
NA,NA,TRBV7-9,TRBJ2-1,TGTGCCAGCAGCTTACTAGGGCTAGGGGGCAATGAGCAGTTCTTC,CASSLLGLGGNEQFF
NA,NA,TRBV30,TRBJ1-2,TGTGCCTGGAGCACAGTCGACCACTCCGTTTGGAACACCTTC,CAWSTVDHSVWNTF
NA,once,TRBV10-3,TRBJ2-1,TGTGCCATCAGTATAGAAGCCCGGGAGCAGTTCTTC,CAISIEAREQFF
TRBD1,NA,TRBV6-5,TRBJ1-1,TGTGCCAGCAGGCCGGACAGGGGGATGAACACTGAAGCTTTCTTT,CASRPDRGMNTEAFF
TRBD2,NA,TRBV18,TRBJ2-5,TGTGCCAGCTCACCACTTCTAACTAGCGGGAGGTTAGAGACCCAGTACTTC,CASSPLLTSGRLETQYF
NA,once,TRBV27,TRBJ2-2,TGTGCCAGCGGGATCCGGGACATACTCACCGGGGAGCTGTTTTTT,CASGIRDILTGELFF
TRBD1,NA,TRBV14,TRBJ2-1,TGTGCCAGGGACAGGGCCAATGAGCAGTTCTTC,CARDRANEQFF
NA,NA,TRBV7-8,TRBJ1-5,TGTGCCAGCAGCCGGCCACCGGGGCAGCCCCAGCATTTT,CASSRPPGQPQHF
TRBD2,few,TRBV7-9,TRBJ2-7,TGTGCCAGCAGCTTAGCCCTAGCGGGAGTGCACGAGCAGTACTTC,CASSLALAGVHEQYF
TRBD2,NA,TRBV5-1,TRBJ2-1,TGCGCCAGCAGCCTAGCGGGGCTCAGCTCCTACAATGAGCAGTTCTTC,CASSLAGLSSYNEQFF
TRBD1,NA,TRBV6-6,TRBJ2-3,TGTGCCAGCAGCCCGGGACAGGGGCGCCACACAGATACGCAGTATTTT,CASSPGQGRHTDTQYF
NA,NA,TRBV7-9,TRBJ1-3,TGTGCCAGCAGCTTAGCGCTTGGCCGAGGAAACACCATATATTTT,CASSLALGRGNTIYF
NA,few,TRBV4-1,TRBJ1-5,TGCGCCAGCAGCCAACCCGGGGGGCTTTATAGCAATCAGCCCCAGCATTTT,CASSQPGGLYSNQPQHF
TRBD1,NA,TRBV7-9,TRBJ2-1,TGTGCCAGCAGCTTCCGGGACAGGGCTTCGGGTGAGCAGTTCTTC,CASSFRDRASGEQFF
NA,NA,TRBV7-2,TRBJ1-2,TGTGCCAGCAGCTTAGATGGGGCCCCGACGGGCTACACCTTC,CASSLDGAPTGYTF
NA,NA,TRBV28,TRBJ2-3,TGTGCCAGCAGTCCAATAGCGGCCCTGATGGGAACAGATACGCAGTATTTT,CASSPIAALMGTDTQYF
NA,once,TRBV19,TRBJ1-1,TGTGCCAGTAGTATAGATCGACAGAGCTTTGAAGCTTTCTTT,CASSIDRQSFEAFF
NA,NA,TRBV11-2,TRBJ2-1,TGTGCCAGCAGCTTACTGAGCAATGAGCAGTTCTTC,CASSLLSNEQFF
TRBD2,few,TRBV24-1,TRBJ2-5,TGTGCCACCAGTGATTCGAGGACTAGCGGGGGGACCCAAGAGACCCAGTACTTC,CATSDSRTSGGTQETQYF
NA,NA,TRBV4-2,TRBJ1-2,TGTGCCAGCAGCCAAGCCCAGGGAACAAACTATGGCTACACCTTC,CASSQAQGTNYGYTF
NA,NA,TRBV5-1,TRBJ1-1,TGCGCCAGCAGCTTGGGGACAGCGAACACTGAAGCTTTCTTT,CASSLGTANTEAFF
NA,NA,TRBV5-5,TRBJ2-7,TGTGCCAGCAGCCTGGGGGCCCCCTACGAGCAGTACTTC,CASSLGAPYEQYF
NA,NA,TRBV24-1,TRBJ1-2,TGTGCCACCACCGCAGGGGAAAACTATGGCTACACCTTC,CATTAGENYGYTF
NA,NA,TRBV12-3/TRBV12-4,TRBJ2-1,TGTGCCAGCAGTTTACGGGTGAATGAGCAGTTCTTC,CASSLRVNEQFF
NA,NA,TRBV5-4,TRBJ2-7,TGTGCCAGCAGCTTGCAGGCGGGACCGCGGGAGCAGTACTTC,CASSLQAGPREQYF